Below, 6 T cell receptor beta chains from the same sample are listed, as sequenced in a study of blood T cell repertoires in COVID-19. Sequencing was performed with immunoSEQ multiplex PCR; in TCRdb, only in-frame clones are kept and a portion is missing. The table has fewer than 200,000 clones, roughly 83% seen once. The sequencing sample was made of PBMCs or T cells enriched from blood (not recorded which). The receptors originated from a woman in her forties or fifties who had recovered from COVID-19.

The rearrangement links TRBV19 to TRBJ1-6; 8 bases map to TRBD1. The trim removed 9 bases at V and 7 bases at J, leaving 14 bases unmatched. The CDR3 has 16 amino acids. Germline V gene lookup returns CDR1 LNHDA and CDR2 SQIVND (reference sequence). DNA for the CDR3: TGTGCCAGCCGCAAAGCAAGGACAGGGCCCAATTCACCCCTCCACTTT. This sequence encodes CASRKARTGPNSPLHF.

The J gene is TRBJ1-1, the V gene TRBV11-1; TRBD1 is a possible D gene (6 bases). CDR1 and CDR2 from the germline V gene are SGHAT and FQDESV (reference sequence). Between the trimmed V and J ends, which lost 2 bases and 2 bases, there was a span of 9 bases. The CDR3 runs 14 residues. The CDR3 coding sequence is TGTGCCAGCAGCTTAAGGACAGAAAACACTGAAGCTTTCTTT. Encoded protein: CASSLRTENTEAFF. Full variable domain (missing parts from reference TRBV11-1 and TRBJ1-1): EAEVAQSPRYKITEKSQAVAFWCDPISGHATLYWYRQILGQGPELLVQFQDESVVDDSQLPKDRFSAERLKGVDSTLKIQPAELGDSAMYLCASSLRTENTEAFFGQGTRLTVV.

This CDR3 is CASSESISGNTIYF. The CDR3 nucleotides read TGTGCCAGTAGTGAGAGCATCTCTGGAAACACCATATATTTT. J is TRBJ1-3 and V is TRBV19; D remains ambiguous. Between the trimmed V and J ends, which lost 5 bases and 0 bases, there was a span of 8 bases. Looked up from germline, CDR1 is LNHDA and CDR2 is SQIVND (reference sequence). This CDR3 contains 14 residues.

The CDR3 sequence: CASSHGPEGIPEAFF. The CDR3 region has the DNA TGTGCCAGCAGCCATGGACCCGAGGGCATACCTGAAGCTTTCTTT. The rearrangement uses TRBV7-9 and TRBJ1-1; no clear D gene. The germline gives CDR1 SEHNR, CDR2 FQNEAQ (reference sequence). With 5 bases removed from V and 6 bases from J, the gap between germline ends came to 19 bases. The CDR3 runs to 15 residues.

For the CDR3, the DNA is TGTGCCAGCAGCGTCTACGGAGTGGATGAAAAACTGTTTTTT. It codes for CASSVYGVDEKLFF. The chain couples TRBV9 to TRBJ1-4; D is ambiguous. The CDR3 runs to 14 residues. Germline values: CDR1 SGDLS, CDR2 YYNGEE. V lost 2 bases and J 6 bases, leaving 11 bases between the germline ends. Variable domain in full (rest from reference TRBV9 and TRBJ1-4): DSGVTQTPKHLITATGQRVTLRCSPRSGDLSVYWYQQSLDQGLQFLIQYYNGEERAKGNILERFSAQQFPDLHSELNLSSLELGDSALYFCASSVYGVDEKLFFGSGTQLSVL.

The gene calls are TRBV19 and TRBJ1-6; 9 positions match TRBD1. CDR1 and CDR2 from the germline V gene are LNHDA and SQIVND (reference sequence). Unmatched junction bases numbered 15, after V lost 11 bases and J lost 7 bases. CDR3 length: 16 amino acids. This CDR3 reads CAVQSPGQGQNSPLHF. The CDR3, as DNA: TGTGCCGTCCAGTCCCCGGGACAGGGACAAAATTCACCCCTCCACTTT.